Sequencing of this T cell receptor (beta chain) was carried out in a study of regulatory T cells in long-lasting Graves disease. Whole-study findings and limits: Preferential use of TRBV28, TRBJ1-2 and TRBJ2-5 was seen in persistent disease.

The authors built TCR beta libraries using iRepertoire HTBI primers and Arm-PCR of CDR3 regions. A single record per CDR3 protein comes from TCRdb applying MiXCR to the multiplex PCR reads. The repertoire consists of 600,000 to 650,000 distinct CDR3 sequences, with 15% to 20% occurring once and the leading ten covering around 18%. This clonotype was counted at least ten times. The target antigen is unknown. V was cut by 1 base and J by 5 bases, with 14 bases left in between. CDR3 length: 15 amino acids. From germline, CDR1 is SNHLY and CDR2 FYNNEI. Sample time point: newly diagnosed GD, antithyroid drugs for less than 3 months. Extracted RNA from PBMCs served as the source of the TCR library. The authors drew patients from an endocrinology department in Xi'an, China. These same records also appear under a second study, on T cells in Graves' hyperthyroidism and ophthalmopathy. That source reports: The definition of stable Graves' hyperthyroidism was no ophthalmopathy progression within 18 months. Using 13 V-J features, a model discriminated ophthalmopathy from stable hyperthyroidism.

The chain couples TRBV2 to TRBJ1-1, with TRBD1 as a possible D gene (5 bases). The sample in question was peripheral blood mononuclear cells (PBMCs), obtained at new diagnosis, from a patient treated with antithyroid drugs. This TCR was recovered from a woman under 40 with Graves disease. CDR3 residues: CASSEGADGGTEAFF. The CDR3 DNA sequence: TGTGCCAGCAGTGAAGGAGCCGACGGGGGAACTGAAGCTTTCTTT.